This TCR beta chain was found in a study of blood T cell repertoires in COVID-19. Germline values: CDR1 WNHNN, CDR2 SYGVQD (reference sequence). With 3 bases removed from V and 1 base from J, the gap between germline ends came to 21 bases. The CDR3 length is 18 residues. This table comes from immunoSEQ multiplex PCR, and its TCRdb copy is limited to in-frame clones, with some not included. In the table there are 450,000 or so clones, about 90% of which are singletons. The sample comprised peripheral blood. This sequence joins TRBV10-1 and TRBJ2-5; tentatively, D is TRBD1 (5 bases). The clonotype was recovered from a young man with COVID-19, enrolled during active disease. The CDR3 sequence: CASSEWSDTPTSQETQYF. The DNA for the CDR3 is TGCGCCAGCAGTGAATGGTCGGACACCCCAACGAGCCAAGAGACCCAGTACTTC.